This entry lists 15 T cell receptor beta chains sequenced from one sample in a study of blood T cell repertoires in COVID-19. Sequencing used immunoSEQ multiplex PCR; TCRdb keeps in-frame clones, though not all of them. Of around 170,000 clones in the sample, 90% to 95% were seen once. Material for sequencing was peripheral blood. The origin of the receptors is a man aged 45-65 years with acute or convalescent COVID-19.

This chain joins TRBV19 and TRBJ1-4; TRBD1 matches 7 bases. Losses at the gene ends were 5 bases for V and 8 bases for J; bases not matched to a gene: 8. This CDR3 has 14 residues. The V gene's germline CDR1 is LNHDA and CDR2 SQIVND (reference sequence). DNA of the CDR3: TGTGCCAGTAGTCCTCCGGGACAGCAAGAAAAACTGTTTTTT. It codes for CASSPPGQQEKLFF.

Written as DNA, the CDR3 is TGCGCCAGCAGTGATCCGGGAACAAATGAGCAGTTCTTC. Encoded protein: CASSDPGTNEQFF. The gene calls are TRBV10-1 and TRBJ2-1; possible D gene TRBD2, 5 bases. CDR3 size: 13 residues. CDR1 WNHNN and CDR2 SYGVQD come from the germline V gene (reference sequence). V was trimmed by 3 bases and J by 7 bases, leaving 10 bases between them.

This clone was counted a few times. The genes are TRBV28 and TRBJ1-5; D unclear. V lost 5 bases and J 4 bases, leaving 6 bases between the germline ends. Germline V CDR1 and CDR2: MDHEN, SYDVKM. This CDR3 has 12 residues. The CDR3 DNA is TGTGCCAGCAGTCGAGGGAATCAGCCCCAGCATTTT. The encoded protein is CASSRGNQPQHF. Full variable domain (rest looked up from reference TRBV28 and TRBJ1-5): DVKVTQSSRYLVKRTGEKVFLECVQDMDHENMFWYRQDPGLGLRLIYFSYDVKMKEKGDIPEGYSVSREKKERFSLILESASTNQTSMYLCASSRGNQPQHFGDGTRLSIL.

This chain uses TRBV6-5 with TRBJ2-7, with a tentative D call TRBD1 (5 bases). This CDR3 has 14 amino acids. The germline V and J ends were trimmed by 6 bases and 2 bases, with 14 bases remaining between them. The V gene's germline CDR1 is MNHEY and CDR2 SVGAGI. In DNA, the CDR3 is TGTGCCAGCAGCCGAGGAAGGGGTGCCTACGAGCAGTACTTC. Translation gives CASSRGRGAYEQYF.

The chain employs TRBV11-2 and TRBJ1-2; no reliable D call. V lost 5 bases and J 3 bases, leaving 10 bases between the germline ends. Germline CDR1 reads SGHAT; CDR2 reads FQNNGV. The CDR3 totals 13 residues. The CDR3 is CASSPGLYYGYTF. The CDR3 nucleotides are TGTGCCAGCAGCCCCGGACTTTACTATGGCTACACCTTC.

This clone was counted once. V usage is TRBV7-2 and J usage is TRBJ2-3, with 8 bases matching TRBD2. The germline gives CDR1 SGHTA, CDR2 FQGNSA. Unmatched junction bases numbered 7, after V lost 0 bases and J lost 2 bases. This CDR3 has 17 amino acids. The CDR3 protein is CASSLAGSGAITDTQYF. In nucleotides, the CDR3 is TGTGCCAGCAGCTTAGCGGGTAGCGGGGCCATCACAGATACGCAGTATTTT.

This chain joins TRBV19 and TRBJ2-2, with D tentatively TRBD1 (6 bases). Germline V gives CDR1 LNHDA, CDR2 SQIVND (reference sequence). CDR3 length: 15 residues. V shed 6 bases and J shed 0 bases, with 11 bases lying between them. The CDR3, as DNA: TGTGCCAGTAGGCAGGGGTCCTCGAACACCGGGGAGCTGTTTTTT. Its translation is CASRQGSSNTGELFF.

This rearrangement joins TRBV7-9 to TRBJ1-3; maybe TRBD1 (5 bases). In germline, CDR1 is SEHNR, CDR2 FQNEAQ (reference sequence). Trimming left V 3 bases short and J 0 bases short, with 21 bases between. CDR3 length: 19 amino acids. The CDR3 DNA follows: TGTGCCAGCAGCTTCCGATGGGGGGGACGAGCATCCTCTGGAAACACCATATATTTT. Protein sequence: CASSFRWGGRASSGNTIYF. The full variable domain, in which reference TRBV7-9 and TRBJ1-3 provide the parts outside the CDR3, is DTGVSQNPRHKITKRGQNVTFRCDPISEHNRLYWYRQTLGQGPEFLTYFQNEAQLEKSRLLSDRFSAERPKGSFSTLEIQRTEQGDSAMYLCASSFRWGGRASSGNTIYFGEGSWLTVV.

V gene TRBV5-1 combines with J gene TRBJ2-2, with TRBD2 identical over 7 bases. This CDR3 spans 16 amino acids. Germline-derived CDR1 and CDR2 are SGHRS and YFSETQ. V lost 3 bases and J lost 7; bases outside the gene matches: 12. CDR3 residues: CASSSAGGSSDGELFF. CDR3 DNA: TGCGCCAGCAGCTCCGCGGGCGGGAGTAGTGACGGGGAGCTGTTTTTT.

The chain is built from TRBV28 and TRBJ2-7; D perhaps matches TRBD2 (6 bases). V gave up 7 bases and J gave up 2 bases, with 18 bases separating them. The CDR3 totals 15 residues. Per germline, CDR1 MDHEN and CDR2 SYDVKM. CDR3 in amino acids: CASNPRGMPTYEQYF. The CDR3 DNA reads as TGTGCCAGCAACCCCCGGGGGATGCCCACCTACGAGCAGTACTTC.

This rearrangement joins TRBV20-1 to TRBJ2-7; 7 nucleotides match TRBD2. From germline, CDR1 is DFQATT and CDR2 SNEGSKA (reference sequence). The CDR3 runs 11 residues. J lost 6 bases, V lost 6 bases, and 5 bases had no gene match. CDR3 bases: TGCAGTGCGAGGTGGGAGGGCGAGCAGTACGTC. Amino acid sequence: CSARWEGEQYV.

The rearrangement uses TRBV6-5 and TRBJ1-3, with D perhaps matching TRBD1 (6 bases). V lost 6 bases to trimming and J lost 0 bases, with 9 bases between them. Germline CDR1 MNHEY, CDR2 SVGAGI. This CDR3 region has 14 residues. In DNA form, the CDR3 reads TGTGCCAGCAGAAAGACAGGCTCTGGAAACACCATATATTTT. This translates into CASRKTGSGNTIYF.

V and J are TRBV4-3 and TRBJ2-1; TRBD2 matches at 7 bases. In germline, CDR1 is LGHNA, CDR2 YSLEER. The CDR3 contains 17 residues. V shed 0 bases and J 3 bases; nucleotides not matched to a gene: 8. CDR3 amino acids: CASSQDPYGGGYNEQFF. CDR3 DNA sequence: TGCGCCAGCAGCCAAGATCCCTATGGCGGGGGCTACAATGAGCAGTTCTTC.

V gene TRBV7-3 combines with J gene TRBJ2-5; 9 nucleotides match TRBD2. This CDR3 is built from 15 residues. Per germline, CDR1 SGHTA and CDR2 FQGTGA. Trimming took 5 bases from V and 2 from J; bases not matched to a gene: 6. The CDR3 here is CASSPETSGQETQYF. The CDR3 nucleotides are TGTGCCAGCAGCCCGGAGACTAGCGGACAAGAGACCCAGTACTTC. Full variable domain (remainder filled in from reference TRBV7-3 and TRBJ2-5): GAGVSQTPSNKVTEKGKYVELRCDPISGHTALYWYRQSLGQGPEFLIYFQGTGAADDSGLPNDRFFAVRPEGSVSTLKIQRTERGDSAVYLCASSPETSGQETQYFGPGTRLLVL.

This sequence joins TRBV5-1 and TRBJ2-5, with TRBD1 as a possible D gene (5 bases). The CDR3 totals 13 residues. Trimming stripped 2 bases from V and 4 bases from J, with 9 bases between. Germline loops: CDR1 SGHRS, CDR2 YFSETQ. The DNA of the CDR3 is TGCGCCAGCAGCTTCGCAGGGATAGAGACCCAGTACTTC. Translation gives CASSFAGIETQYF.